A single sample gave rise to the 25 T cell receptor beta chains below, sequenced in a study of blood T cell repertoires in COVID-19. This table comes from immunoSEQ multiplex PCR, and its TCRdb copy is limited to in-frame clones, with some not included. The sample has a few hundred thousand clones; more than 70% are singletons. The specimen was peripheral blood. The receptors here all came from a woman at least 80 years old with acute or convalescent COVID-19.

There are a few counts of this clone. The chain combines TRBV5-4 with TRBJ2-7, with TRBD2 as a possible D gene (6 bases). The germline CDR1 and CDR2 sequences are SGHNT and YYREEE (reference sequence). The CDR3 has 17 residues. Trimming removed 1 base from V and 3 bases from J, with 20 bases in between. The CDR3 DNA reads as TGTGCCAGCAGCTTGCCCCCTGGGAGGAGCCGGAACTACGAGCAGTACTTC. Amino acids: CASSLPPGRSRNYEQYF. Drawing the rest from reference TRBV5-4 and TRBJ2-7, the complete variable domain is ETGVTQSPTHLIKTRGQQVTLRCSSQSGHNTVSWYQQALGQGPQFIFQYYREEENGRGNFPPRFSGLQFPNYSSELNVNALELDDSALYLCASSLPPGRSRNYEQYFGPGTRLTVT.

The chain joins TRBV18 to TRBJ1-6; D is unresolved. With 1 base removed from V and 7 bases from J, the gap between germline ends came to 11 bases. This CDR3 comprises 15 residues. Germline V gene lookup returns CDR1 KGHSH and CDR2 LQKENI. The CDR3 region has the DNA TGTGCCAGCTCACCACTGAGTCAAAGCAATTCACCCCTCCACTTT. It specifies CASSPLSQSNSPLHF.

This chain connects TRBV7-9 to TRBJ1-2, with 7 nucleotides matching TRBD1. V trimming: 5 bases; J trimming: 6 bases; junction bases outside the gene matches: 9. Germline V CDR1 and CDR2: SEHNR, FQNEAQ (reference sequence). The CDR3 extends over 14 amino acids. The CDR3 reads CASSVMTGSDGYTF. In DNA, the CDR3 is TGTGCCAGCAGCGTCATGACAGGGTCGGATGGCTACACCTTC. The entire variable domain, with the rest obtained from reference TRBV7-9 and TRBJ1-2, is as follows: DTGVSQNPRHKITKRGQNVTFRCDPISEHNRLYWYRQTLGQGPEFLTYFQNEAQLEKSRLLSDRFSAERPKGSFSTLEIQRTEQGDSAMYLCASSVMTGSDGYTFGSGTRLTVV.

The V and J genes are TRBV5-6 and TRBJ2-2, with a tentative D call TRBD2 (5 bases). V gave up 3 bases and J gave up 5 bases, with 14 bases separating them. This CDR3 comprises 15 residues. The germline gives CDR1 SGHDT, CDR2 YYEEEE. In DNA form, the CDR3 reads TGTGCCAGCAGCTCTTATCGGGGATGGACCGGGGAGCTGTTTTTT. Protein: CASSSYRGWTGELFF.

The chain carries TRBV7-8 and TRBJ1-5, with 10 nucleotides matching TRBD1. V lost 5 bases, J lost 2 bases, and 18 bases stayed unmatched. CDR1 is SGHVS and CDR2 is FQNEAQ in the germline V gene. CDR3 length: 20 residues. CDR3: CASSLIFSVGQGTGNQPQHF. The CDR3 nucleotides read TGTGCCAGCAGCCTCATCTTCTCCGTGGGACAGGGGACGGGCAATCAGCCCCAGCATTTT.

The genes are TRBV19 and TRBJ1-5; 8 bases match TRBD1. Germline V gene data show CDR1 as LNHDA and CDR2 as SQIVND (reference sequence). This CDR3 contains 15 residues. With 4 bases clipped from V and 6 bases from J, the junction kept 8 bases outside the gene matches. The CDR3 protein is CASSTGTGPGQPQHF. In DNA, the CDR3 is TGTGCCAGTAGTACGGGGACAGGCCCGGGTCAGCCCCAGCATTTT.

The chain uses TRBV12-5 and TRBJ2-6; perhaps TRBD1 as D (6 bases). The CDR3 extends over 17 amino acids. The V and J ends lost 7 bases and 0 bases respectively, with 16 bases between them. Germline loops: CDR1 LGHNT, CDR2 FRNRAP. CDR3 loop: CASARPRGTSGANVLTF. In DNA form, the CDR3 reads TGTGCTAGTGCCCGTCCCAGGGGTACCTCTGGGGCCAACGTCCTGACTTTC.

V is TRBV5-1 and J is TRBJ1-1; TRBD1 aligns across 8 bases. V lost 0 bases to trimming and J lost 5 bases; unmatched junction nucleotides: 3. The CDR3 has 14 amino acids. Germline CDR1 reads SGHRS; CDR2 reads YFSETQ. Written as DNA, the CDR3 is TGCGCCAGCAGCTTGGCCACAGGGGGGACTGAAGCTTTCTTT. Protein: CASSLATGGTEAFF.

The CDR3 protein is CATKPTGGHEAFF. As DNA, the CDR3 is TGTGCCACGAAGCCGACAGGGGGTCACGAAGCTTTCTTT. The rearrangement joins TRBV6-5 to TRBJ1-1; 9 bases agree with TRBD1. The V gene end was trimmed by 10 bases and the J gene end by 8 bases; junction bases not matched to a gene: 11. The CDR3 consists of 13 residues. Germline assignment: CDR1 MNHEY and CDR2 SVGAGI.

The chain is built from TRBV6-5 and TRBJ2-1, with a possible D match to TRBD2 (6 bases). The germline V gene has CDR1 MNHEY and CDR2 SVGAGI. V lost 2 bases and J 2 bases, leaving 7 bases between the germline ends. CDR3 length equals 14 residues. CDR3 in DNA: TGTGCCAGCAGTTACGGGGGGACCTACAATGAGCAGTTCTTC. Translation: CASSYGGTYNEQFF.

This sequence joins TRBV15 and TRBJ2-3; D is uncertain. V shed 0 bases and J shed 5 bases, with 6 bases lying between them. The CDR3 extends over 13 amino acids. The germline gives CDR1 LNHNV, CDR2 YYDKDF (reference sequence). This CDR3 reads CATSRDPGDTQYF. The CDR3 DNA reads TGTGCCACCAGCAGAGATCCGGGAGATACGCAGTATTTT. The entire variable domain, with the rest obtained from reference TRBV15 and TRBJ2-3, is as follows: DAMVIQNPRYQVTQFGKPVTLSCSQTLNHNVMYWYQQKSSQAPKLLFHYYDKDFNNEADTPDNFQSRRPNTSFCFLDIRSPGLGDTAMYLCATSRDPGDTQYFGPGTRLTVL.

The chain joins TRBV27 to TRBJ2-7, with 7 positions matching TRBD1. The CDR3 extends over 12 amino acids. CDR1 and CDR2 from the germline V gene are MNHEY and SMNVEV (reference sequence). After removal of 6 bases from V and 9 bases from J, the junction contained 8 bases not matched to a gene. This CDR3 is CASSLTGVVQYF. Here the CDR3 DNA reads TGTGCCAGCAGCCTTACAGGGGTGGTGCAGTACTTC.

CDR3 nucleotides: TGTGCCAGCAGTGAGCCCCGGACAGGGGGCTCCTATAATTCACCCCTCCACTTT. This gives the protein CASSEPRTGGSYNSPLHF. The J gene is TRBJ1-6, the V gene TRBV2; 10 bases line up with TRBD1. Germline values: CDR1 SNHLY, CDR2 FYNNEI. The junction had 5 bases not matched to a gene; V was cut back by 3 bases and J by 0 bases. The CDR3 is 18 residues long. Combining the CDR3 with reference TRBV2 and TRBJ1-6 gives the whole variable domain EPEVTQTPSHQVTQMGQEVILRCVPISNHLYFYWYRQILGQKVEFLVSFYNNEISEKSEIFDDQFSVERPDGSNFTLKIRSTKLEDSAMYFCASSEPRTGGSYNSPLHFGNGTRLTVT.

This clone came up a few times. This chain connects TRBV10-2 to TRBJ2-7; D not resolved. The CDR3 is 12 amino acids. Germline values: CDR1 WSHSY, CDR2 SAAADI. Trimming left V 0 bases short and J 6 bases short, with 6 bases between. The CDR3 protein is CASSESTLEQYF. CDR3 DNA sequence: TGCGCCAGCAGTGAGTCGACTCTCGAGCAGTACTTC.

The CDR3 here is CAYLGGTGIRVNYGYTF. The CDR3 DNA reads as TGCGCCTATCTAGGGGGGACAGGGATTAGGGTAAACTATGGCTACACCTTC. V is TRBV10-1 and J is TRBJ1-2; 9 nucleotides match TRBD1. CDR1 is WNHNN, CDR2 SYGVQD, per germline (reference sequence). J was trimmed by 2 bases and V by 11 bases; bases with no gene match: 18. This CDR3 is built from 17 residues.

The gene calls are TRBV3-1 (or the pseudogene TRBV3-2) and TRBJ1-1; D gene ambiguous. From germline, CDR1 is LGHDT and CDR2 YNNKEL (reference sequence). Trimming took 2 bases from V and 0 from J, leaving 7 bases between them. This CDR3 region has 14 residues. The CDR3: CASSQFGVNTEAFF. The CDR3 DNA reads as TGTGCCAGCAGCCAATTCGGGGTGAACACTGAAGCTTTCTTT.

This clone appeared a few times. This sequence joins TRBV2 and TRBJ2-1, with a possible D match to TRBD2 (6 bases). This CDR3 is built from 16 residues. V lost 3 bases, J lost 1 base, and 13 bases lay in between. Per germline, CDR1 SNHLY and CDR2 FYNNEI. CDR3 in DNA: TGTGCCAGCAGTGACTTAGGGACTCTGTCCTACAATGAGCAGTTCTTC. This sequence encodes CASSDLGTLSYNEQFF.

The chain uses TRBV4-3 and TRBJ1-2; D is ambiguous. V lost 0 bases and J lost 5, with 7 bases in between. The germline V gene has CDR1 LGHNA and CDR2 YSLEER. The length of the CDR3 is 13 residues. The CDR3, as DNA: TGCGCCAGCAGCCAAGACGGAGGTTATGGCTACACCTTC. Encoded protein: CASSQDGGYGYTF.

This clone was found a few times. V is TRBV19 and J is TRBJ1-1; D unresolved. This CDR3 has 13 residues. Germline V gene lookup returns CDR1 LNHDA and CDR2 SQIVND (reference sequence). V lost 4 bases, J lost 7 bases, and 13 bases lay in between. The CDR3, as DNA: TGTGCCAGTAGTACGAACGCGGGCGGTGAAGCTTTCTTT. Translated: CASSTNAGGEAFF.

J is TRBJ1-6 and V is TRBV27, with a weak D call TRBD1 (6 bases). The germline V gene has CDR1 MNHEY and CDR2 SMNVEV (reference sequence). CDR3 length: 16 residues. V was clipped by 6 bases and J by 4 bases, with 16 bases between them. The CDR3, as DNA: TGTGCCAGCAGGGCTACAGGGATGGCGTATAATTCACCCCTCCACTTT. The encoded protein is CASRATGMAYNSPLHF.

The chain employs TRBV19 and TRBJ2-5, with 9 bases matching TRBD2. CDR3 length: 15 amino acids. Germline assignment: CDR1 LNHDA and CDR2 SQIVND (reference sequence). The ends lost 3 bases at V and 4 bases at J; junction bases unmatched: 6. CDR3 protein: CASSMNSGGGETQYF. The CDR3 nucleotides read TGTGCCAGTAGTATGAATAGCGGGGGTGGAGAGACCCAGTACTTC.

The chain employs TRBV30 and TRBJ1-6; 9 positions agree with TRBD1. The CDR3 extends over 14 amino acids. J gave up 8 bases and V 5 bases, and 7 bases lay outside the gene matches. Germline loops: CDR1 GTSNPN, CDR2 SVGIG (reference sequence). The chain's CDR3 is CAWQRGDRDSPLHF. In nucleotides, the CDR3 is TGTGCCTGGCAAAGGGGGGACAGGGATTCACCCCTCCACTTT.

This clone appeared a few times. This sequence joins TRBV5-6 and TRBJ2-7, with 7 bases identical to TRBD2. Trimming took 2 bases from V and 3 from J; bases not matched to a gene: 5. The CDR3 is 14 amino acids. Germline-derived CDR1 and CDR2 are SGHDT and YYEEEE. The CDR3 loop reads CASSFGRSLYEQYF. Written as DNA, the CDR3 is TGTGCCAGCAGCTTCGGGAGGTCCCTCTACGAGCAGTACTTC.

The chain joins TRBV6-2 or TRBV6-3 to TRBJ2-5; 10 bases line up with TRBD2. The germline V gene encodes CDR1 MNHEY and CDR2 SVGEGT. V gave up 6 bases and J gave up 1 base; unmatched junction bases: 8. The CDR3 covers 16 residues. The CDR3 coding sequence is TGTGCCAGCAGCATAACTAGCGGGGCTTCCCAAGAGACCCAGTACTTC. This translates into CASSITSGASQETQYF.

CDR3 bases: TGTGCCAGCAGCGCAGAAAGGACAGGCCAGTATCTTAGTGAAAAACTGTTTTTT. Protein product: CASSAERTGQYLSEKLFF. This rearrangement joins TRBV2 to TRBJ1-4; 7 bases line up with TRBD1. The V segment lost 6 bases and the J segment 7 bases; nucleotides outside the gene matches: 20. Per the germline V gene, CDR1 is SNHLY and CDR2 is FYNNEI. The CDR3 sequence is 18 residues long.